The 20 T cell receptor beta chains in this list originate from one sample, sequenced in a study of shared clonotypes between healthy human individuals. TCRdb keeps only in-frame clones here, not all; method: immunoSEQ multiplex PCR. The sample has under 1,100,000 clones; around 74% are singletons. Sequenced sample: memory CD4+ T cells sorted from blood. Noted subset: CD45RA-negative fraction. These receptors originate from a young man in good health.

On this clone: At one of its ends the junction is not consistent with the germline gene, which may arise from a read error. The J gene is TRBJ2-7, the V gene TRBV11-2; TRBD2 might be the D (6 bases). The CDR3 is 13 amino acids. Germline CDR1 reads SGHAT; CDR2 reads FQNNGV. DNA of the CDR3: TGTGCCAGCAGCTTGCCCAGCGCGGGACCGTTGATCTTC. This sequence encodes CASSLPSAGPLIF.

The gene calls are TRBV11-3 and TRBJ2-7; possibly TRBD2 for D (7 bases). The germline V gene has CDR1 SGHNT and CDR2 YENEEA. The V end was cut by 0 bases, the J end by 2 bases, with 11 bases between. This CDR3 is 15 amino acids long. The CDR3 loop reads CASSLEAGAAYEQYF. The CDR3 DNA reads TGTGCCAGCAGCTTAGAGGCGGGGGCTGCCTACGAGCAGTACTTC.

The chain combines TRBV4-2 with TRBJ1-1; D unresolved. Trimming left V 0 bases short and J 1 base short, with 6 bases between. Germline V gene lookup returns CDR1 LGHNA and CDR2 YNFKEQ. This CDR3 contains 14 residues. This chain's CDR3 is CASSQDPGNTEAFF. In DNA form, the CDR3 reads TGTGCCAGCAGCCAAGATCCGGGGAACACTGAAGCTTTCTTT.

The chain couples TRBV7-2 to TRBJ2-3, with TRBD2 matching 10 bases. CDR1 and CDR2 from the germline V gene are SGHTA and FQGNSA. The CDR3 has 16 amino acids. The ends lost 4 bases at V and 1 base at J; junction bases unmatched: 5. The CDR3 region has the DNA TGTGCCAGCAGCTGGACTAGCGGAGGACGCACAGATACGCAGTATTTT. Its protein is CASSWTSGGRTDTQYF.

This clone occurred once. CDR3 DNA: TGTGCCAGTAGTATTGGGCAGGGGGCTTTTGACGAGCAGTACTTC. This sequence encodes CASSIGQGAFDEQYF. The rearrangement joins TRBV19 to TRBJ2-7; 8 nucleotides agree with TRBD1. Germline values: CDR1 LNHDA, CDR2 SQIVND (reference sequence). The CDR3 spans 15 residues. J lost 5 bases, V lost 3 bases, and 9 bases had no gene match.

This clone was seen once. Written as DNA, the CDR3 is TGTGCCAGCAGCTCCCTACAGGGCCCCTACGAGCAGTACTTC. As protein: CASSSLQGPYEQYF. The chain has TRBV5-5 and TRBJ2-7, with a possible D match to TRBD1 (6 bases). CDR1 and CDR2 from the germline V gene are SGHKS and YYEKEE (reference sequence). The V end was cut by 3 bases, the J end by 2 bases, with 12 bases between. This CDR3 is 14 amino acids long. The whole variable domain, remainder taken from reference TRBV5-5 and TRBJ2-7, is DAGVTQSPTHLIKTRGQQVTLRCSPISGHKSVSWYQQVLGQGPQFIFQYYEKEERGRGNFPDRFSARQFPNYSSELNVNALLLGDSALYLCASSSLQGPYEQYFGPGTRLTVT.

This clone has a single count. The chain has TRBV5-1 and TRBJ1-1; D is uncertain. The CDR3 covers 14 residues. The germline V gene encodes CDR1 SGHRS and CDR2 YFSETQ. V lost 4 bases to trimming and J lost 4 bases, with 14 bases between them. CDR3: CASSLAGAPTEAFF. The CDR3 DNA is TGCGCCAGCAGCCTCGCCGGAGCGCCCACTGAAGCTTTCTTT.

The CDR3 DNA is TGTGCCAGCAGGGTCAGGGACGAGCAGTTCTTC. It specifies CASRVRDEQFF. The V gene is TRBV2, the J gene TRBJ2-1; tentatively, D is TRBD1 or TRBD2 (5 bases each). Per germline, CDR1 SNHLY and CDR2 FYNNEI. V lost 6 bases, J lost 10 bases, and 10 bases lay in between. The CDR3 has 11 residues.

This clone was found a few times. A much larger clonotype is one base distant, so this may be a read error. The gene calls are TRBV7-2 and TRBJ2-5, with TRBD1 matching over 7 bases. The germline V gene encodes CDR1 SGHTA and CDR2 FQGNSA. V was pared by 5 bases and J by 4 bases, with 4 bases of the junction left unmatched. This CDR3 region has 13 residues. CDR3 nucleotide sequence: TGTGCCAGCAGCAAAAACAGGGGAGAGACCCAGTACTTC. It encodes CASSKNRGETQYF.

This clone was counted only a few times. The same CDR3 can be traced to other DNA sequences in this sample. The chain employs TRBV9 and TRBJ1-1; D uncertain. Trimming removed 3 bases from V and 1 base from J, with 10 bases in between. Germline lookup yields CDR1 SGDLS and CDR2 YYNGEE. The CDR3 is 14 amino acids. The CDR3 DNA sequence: TGTGCCAGCAGCGCACAAGGATCGAACACTGAAGCTTTCTTT. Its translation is CASSAQGSNTEAFF. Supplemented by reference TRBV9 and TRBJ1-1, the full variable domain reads DSGVTQTPKHLITATGQRVTLRCSPRSGDLSVYWYQQSLDQGLQFLIQYYNGEERAKGNILERFSAQQFPDLHSELNLSSLELGDSALYFCASSAQGSNTEAFFGQGTRLTVV.

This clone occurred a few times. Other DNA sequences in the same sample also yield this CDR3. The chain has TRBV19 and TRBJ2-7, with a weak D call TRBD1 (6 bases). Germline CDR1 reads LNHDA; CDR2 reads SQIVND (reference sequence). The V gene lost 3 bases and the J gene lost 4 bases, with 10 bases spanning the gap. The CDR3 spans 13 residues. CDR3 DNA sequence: TGTGCCAGTAGTATCCCAGGGGCGTACGAGCAGTACTTC. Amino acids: CASSIPGAYEQYF.

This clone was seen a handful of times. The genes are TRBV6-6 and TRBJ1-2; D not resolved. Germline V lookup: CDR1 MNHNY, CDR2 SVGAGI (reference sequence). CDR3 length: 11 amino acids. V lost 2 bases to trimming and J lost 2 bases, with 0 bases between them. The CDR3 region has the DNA TGTGCCAGCAGTTACAACTATGGCTACACCTTC. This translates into CASSYNYGYTF.

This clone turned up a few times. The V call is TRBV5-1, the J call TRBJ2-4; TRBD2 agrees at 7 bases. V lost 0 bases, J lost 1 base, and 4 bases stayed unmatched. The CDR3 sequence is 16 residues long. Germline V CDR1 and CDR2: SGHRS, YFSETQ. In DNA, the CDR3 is TGCGCCAGCAGCTTGGACGCCGGGAGGGCCAAAAACATTCAGTACTTC. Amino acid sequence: CASSLDAGRAKNIQYF.

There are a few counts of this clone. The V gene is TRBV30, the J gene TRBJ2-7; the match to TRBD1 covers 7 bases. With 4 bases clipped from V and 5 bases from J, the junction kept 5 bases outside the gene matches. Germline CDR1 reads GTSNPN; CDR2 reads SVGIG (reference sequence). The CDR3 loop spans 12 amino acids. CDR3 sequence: CAWTSRGNEQYF. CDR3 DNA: TGTGCCTGGACCAGCAGGGGGAACGAGCAGTACTTC. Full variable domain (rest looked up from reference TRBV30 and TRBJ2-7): SQTIHQWPATLVQPVGSPLSLECTVEGTSNPNLYWYRQAAGRGLQLLFYSVGIGQISSEVPQNLSASRPQDRQFILSSKKLLLSDSGFYLCAWTSRGNEQYFGPGTRLTVT.

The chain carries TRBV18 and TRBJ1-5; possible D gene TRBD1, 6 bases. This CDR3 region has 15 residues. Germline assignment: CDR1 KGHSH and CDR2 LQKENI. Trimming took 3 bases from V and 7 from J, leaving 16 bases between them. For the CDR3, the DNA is TGTGCCAGCTCACCGGTCGGGGGGCCAGAGCAGCCCCAGCATTTT. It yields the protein CASSPVGGPEQPQHF. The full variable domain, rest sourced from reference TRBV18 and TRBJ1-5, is NAGVMQNPRHLVRRRGQEARLRCSPMKGHSHVYWYRQLPEEGLKFMVYLQKENIIDESGMPKERFSAEFPKEGPSILRIQQVVRGDSAAYFCASSPVGGPEQPQHFGDGTRLSIL.

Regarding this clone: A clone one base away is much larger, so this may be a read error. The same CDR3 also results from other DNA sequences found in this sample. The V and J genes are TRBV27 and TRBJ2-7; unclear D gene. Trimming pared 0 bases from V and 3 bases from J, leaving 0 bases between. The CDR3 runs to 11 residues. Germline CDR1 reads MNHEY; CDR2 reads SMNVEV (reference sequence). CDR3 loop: CASSLSYEQYF. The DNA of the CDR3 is TGTGCCAGCAGTTTATCCTACGAGCAGTACTTC.

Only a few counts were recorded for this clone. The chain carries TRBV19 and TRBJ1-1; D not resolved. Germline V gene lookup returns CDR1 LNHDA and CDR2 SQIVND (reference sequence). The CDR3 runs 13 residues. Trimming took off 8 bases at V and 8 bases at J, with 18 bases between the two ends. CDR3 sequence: CASHSWAGREAFF. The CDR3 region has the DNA TGTGCCAGTCATTCATGGGCAGGACGGGAAGCTTTCTTT.

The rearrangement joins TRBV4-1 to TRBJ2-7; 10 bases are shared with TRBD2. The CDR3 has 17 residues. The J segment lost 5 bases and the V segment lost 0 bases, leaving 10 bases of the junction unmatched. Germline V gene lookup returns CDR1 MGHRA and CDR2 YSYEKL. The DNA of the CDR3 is TGCGCCAGCAGCCAAGAGAGCGGGAGGGCCTTCCTCCACGAGCAGTACTTC. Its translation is CASSQESGRAFLHEQYF.

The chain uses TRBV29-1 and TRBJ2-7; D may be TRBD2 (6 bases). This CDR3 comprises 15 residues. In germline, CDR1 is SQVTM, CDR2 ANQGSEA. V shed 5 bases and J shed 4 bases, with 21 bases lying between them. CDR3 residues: CSVSDQGLLAYEQYF. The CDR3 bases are TGCAGCGTTTCTGATCAGGGTCTTCTAGCGTACGAGCAGTACTTC.

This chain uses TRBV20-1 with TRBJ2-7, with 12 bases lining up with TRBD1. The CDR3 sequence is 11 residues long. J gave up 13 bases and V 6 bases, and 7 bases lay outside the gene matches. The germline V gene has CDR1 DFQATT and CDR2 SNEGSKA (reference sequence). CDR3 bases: TGCAGTGCAGGGGGACAGGGGGCGGGTTACTTC. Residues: CSAGGQGAGYF.